This paragraph covers one TCR beta chain sequence. This entry comes from a study of blood T cell repertoires in COVID-19. Sequenced by immunoSEQ multiplex PCR; TCRdb stores in-frame clones only, minus some. Of roughly 68,000 clones detected, 90% appear once; the ten largest clones hold under 0.6%. Seattle cases were enrolled at active infection and followed longitudinally. The sample comprised peripheral blood. The origin of this receptor is a man aged 50-59 years with COVID-19, enrolled during active disease.

CDR3 amino acids: CASIREYF. Here the CDR3 DNA reads TGTGCCAGCATCCGGGAGTACTTC. V gene TRBV27 combines with J gene TRBJ2-5; D is unresolved. The CDR3 length is 8 residues. CDR1 and CDR2 (germline): MNHEY, SMNVEV (reference sequence). V was cut by 7 bases and J by 12 bases, with 6 bases left in between.